Listed here are 9 T cell receptor beta chains from one sample, sequenced in a study of post-analysis software for immune sequencing data (dated by TCRdb to the mid-2010s). The paper's findings and limits, for the study overall: Patients showed significantly higher frequencies than controls for several TRBV segments, among them TRBV5-6, TRBV5-1 and TRBV20-1.

Their recognized antigens are unknown. Library preparation employed PCR. The instrument given in TCRdb is Illumina HiSeq 2500. To reduce PCR and sequencing biases, unique molecular identifiers were built into the TCR beta cDNA libraries. The public reads were reprocessed in TCRdb via fastp at Q25 and MiXCR, keeping in-frame beta chains. All rows with the same CDR3 protein become a single entry with the most common DNA and genes. This sample lists roughly 800,000 distinct CDR3 sequences; about 32% were detected once. The leading ten clones occupy more than 0.45% of the sample. The sample taken for sequencing was blood. The receptors here all came from a girl aged 5-17 years with multiple sclerosis.

This chain uses TRBV2 with TRBJ1-2; maybe TRBD1 (5 bases). Looked up from germline, CDR1 is SNHLY and CDR2 is FYNNEI. Between the trimmed V and J ends, which lost 7 bases and 2 bases, there was a span of 11 bases. CDR3 length: 13 amino acids. In nucleotides, the CDR3 is TGTGCCAGCACGGGGGAGTTGAACTATGGCTACACCTTC. Its protein product is CASTGELNYGYTF.

This chain connects TRBV15 to TRBJ1-2; 7 bases fit TRBD1. Germline CDR1 LNHNV, CDR2 YYDKDF (reference sequence). CDR3 length: 15 residues. V shed 2 bases and J 2 bases; nucleotides not matched to a gene: 5. CDR3 DNA: TGTGCCACCAGCAGACCGGGACAGTGGAACTATGGCTACACCTTC. Translating gives CATSRPGQWNYGYTF.

This clonotype was observed many times. The chain employs TRBV29-1 and TRBJ2-1, with TRBD2 matching over 13 bases. Germline V gene lookup returns CDR1 SQVTM and CDR2 ANQGSEA. After removal of 4 bases from V and 14 bases from J, the junction contained 11 bases not matched to a gene. This CDR3 region has 14 residues. This CDR3 is CSVVRTSGSPGEFF. The CDR3 coding sequence is TGCAGCGTTGTACGGACTAGCGGGAGCCCCGGGGAGTTCTTC.

This clonotype was observed at least ten times. V is TRBV29-1 and J is TRBJ2-3; 7 bases agree with TRBD1. The V segment lost 3 bases and the J segment 8 bases; nucleotides outside the gene matches: 11. Germline V lookup: CDR1 SQVTM, CDR2 ANQGSEA. CDR3 length equals 14 residues. CDR3: CSVEGRGLIGTQYF. CDR3 bases: TGCAGCGTTGAGGGCAGGGGGTTGATCGGTACGCAGTATTTT.

This clonotype was seen many times. The chain couples TRBV29-1 to TRBJ2-3, with a tentative D call TRBD1 (6 bases). The length of the CDR3 is 13 residues. V was trimmed by 4 bases and J by 2 bases, leaving 10 bases between them. CDR1 is SQVTM and CDR2 is ANQGSEA in the germline V gene. The CDR3 region is CSVGQAVTDTQYF. The CDR3 nucleotides are TGCAGCGTTGGACAGGCAGTCACAGATACGCAGTATTTT.

The chain employs TRBV7-2 and TRBJ2-5, with D possibly called TRBD1 or TRBD2 (5 bases each). The CDR3 is made up of 14 amino acids. Trimming removed 5 bases at V and 4 bases at J, with 14 bases between. Per germline, CDR1 SGHTA and CDR2 FQGNSA. The CDR3 DNA reads as TGTGCCAGCAGCGGTAGGGACCGGCCAGAGACCCAGTACTTC. Protein sequence: CASSGRDRPETQYF.

This clonotype was seen just once. Here the CDR3 reads CASRTHEAITDTQYF. CDR3 sequence (DNA): TGTGCCAGCAGGACCCACGAAGCTATCACAGATACGCAGTATTTT. The V and J genes are TRBV6-4 and TRBJ2-3, with D unresolved. Germline V gene sequence: CDR1 MRHNA, CDR2 SNTAGT. The CDR3 is 15 amino acids. The V end lost 6 bases, the J end lost 2 bases, and 15 bases lay between the germline ends.

This clonotype showed up just a few times. The chain joins TRBV5-1 to TRBJ2-1; 12 positions agree with TRBD2. This CDR3 comprises 15 residues. V lost 6 bases to trimming and J lost 6 bases; unmatched junction nucleotides: 7. In germline, CDR1 is SGHRS, CDR2 YFSETQ. CDR3 residues: CASIRRTSGTNEQFF. As DNA, the CDR3 is TGCGCCAGCATCCGGCGGACTAGCGGGACCAATGAGCAGTTCTTC.

This chain joins TRBV19 and TRBJ2-3, with D perhaps matching TRBD1 (5 bases). The CDR3 sequence is 14 residues long. Germline V gene data show CDR1 as LNHDA and CDR2 as SQIVND (reference sequence). The ends were cut back, 0 bases at V and 1 base at J, with 5 bases in the middle. This CDR3 is CASSIDRGTDTQYF. Written as DNA, the CDR3 is TGTGCCAGTAGTATAGACAGGGGCACAGATACGCAGTATTTT. Based on the CDR3 plus reference TRBV19 and TRBJ2-3, the full variable domain is DGGITQSPKYLFRKEGQNVTLSCEQNLNHDAMYWYRQDPGQGLRLIYYSQIVNDFQKGDIAEGYSVSREKKESFPLTVTSAQKNPTAFYLCASSIDRGTDTQYFGPGTRLTVL.